This TCR beta chain came from a study of T cells in Graves' hyperthyroidism and ophthalmopathy. V lost 3 bases to trimming and J lost 3 bases, with 9 bases between them. Germline CDR1 and CDR2: DFQATT and SNEGSKA (reference sequence). The CDR3 is 12 residues long. The table lists this clonotype with many counts. Its antigen is unknown. Amplified regions were TCR beta CDR3 sequences from RNA transcripts. First-round RT-PCR targeting the TCR CDR3 was performed with the HTBI primer set. TCRdb independently ran MiXCR on the multiplex PCR reads; one entry per CDR3 protein. The profile shows about 600,000 distinct CDR3 sequences, more than 15% of them singletons. Overall study findings and caveats: A model of 13 V-J features distinguished ophthalmopathy from stable hyperthyroidism.

The material sequenced was blood. The chain is built from TRBV20-1 and TRBJ2-7; possibly TRBD2 for D (6 bases). The receptor was isolated from a woman aged 40 to 50 with Graves' ophthalmopathy. CDR3 in amino acids: CSASRGFYEQYF. In DNA, the CDR3 is TGCAGTGCTAGTCGGGGGTTCTACGAGCAGTACTTC.